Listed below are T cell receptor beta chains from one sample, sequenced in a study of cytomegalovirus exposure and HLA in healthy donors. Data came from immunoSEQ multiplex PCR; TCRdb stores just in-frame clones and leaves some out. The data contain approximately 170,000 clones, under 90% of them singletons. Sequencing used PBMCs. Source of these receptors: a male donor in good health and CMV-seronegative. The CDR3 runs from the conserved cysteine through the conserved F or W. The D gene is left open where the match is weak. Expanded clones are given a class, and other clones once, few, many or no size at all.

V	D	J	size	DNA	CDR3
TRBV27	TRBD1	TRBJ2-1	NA	TGTGCCAGCATCCAAATCGGGGCAGGGGGCGGGTATGAGCAGTTCTTC	CASIQIGAGGGYEQFF
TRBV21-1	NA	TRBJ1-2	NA	TGTGCCAGCAGCTCCCCCTGGACAGGGAAGGCCTATGGCTACACCTTC	CASSSPWTGKAYGYTF
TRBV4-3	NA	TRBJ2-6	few	TGCGCCAGCAGCCCAGGAAAGTGGGTCTCTGGGGCCAACGTCCTGACTTTC	CASSPGKWVSGANVLTF
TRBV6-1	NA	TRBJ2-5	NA	TGTGCCAGCAGTCGGGACACCCAAGAGACCCAGTACTTC	CASSRDTQETQYF
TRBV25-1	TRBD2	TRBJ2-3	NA	TGTGCCAGCAGTCTGGGCCGCGCTAGCGGGGGTGCAGATACGCAGTATTTT	CASSLGRASGGADTQYF
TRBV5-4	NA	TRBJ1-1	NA	TGTGCCAGCAGCTTGGACAGGGAGGGAGCTTTCTTT	CASSLDREGAFF
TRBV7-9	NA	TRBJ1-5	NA	TGTGCCAGCAGCTTGGCGGGTGACGGGAATCAGCCCCAGCATTTT	CASSLAGDGNQPQHF
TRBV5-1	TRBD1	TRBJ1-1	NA	TGCGCCAGCAGCTTGCAGGGGGCCCACCTAGGCACTGAAGCTTTCTTT	CASSLQGAHLGTEAFF
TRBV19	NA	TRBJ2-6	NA	TGTGCCAGTAGTATAAACCGGAGGCAATCTGGGGCCAACGTCCTGACTTTC	CASSINRRQSGANVLTF
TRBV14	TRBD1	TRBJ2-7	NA	TGTGCCAGCAGCCGCAGGACAGGGGTCTTCGAGCAGTACTTC	CASSRRTGVFEQYF
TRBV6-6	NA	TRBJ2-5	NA	TGTGCCAGCTCATTCTCTGGCAGGTCAGAGGAGACCCAGTACTTC	CASSFSGRSEETQYF
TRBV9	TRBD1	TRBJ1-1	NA	TGTGCCAGCAGCGTAGTGGGGACAGCCGTCATGAGCACTGAAGCTTTCTTT	CASSVVGTAVMSTEAFF
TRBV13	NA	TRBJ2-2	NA	TGTGCCAGCAGCCAGGGAGGCCCGAACACCGGGGAGCTGTTTTTT	CASSQGGPNTGELFF
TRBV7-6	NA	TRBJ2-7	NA	TGTGCCAGCAGCTTAGCGCGCGGGTTCTACGAGCAGTACTTC	CASSLARGFYEQYF
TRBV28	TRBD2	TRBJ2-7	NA	TGTGCCAGTATCCCGACACTAGCGGATACCTACGAGCAGTACTTC	CASIPTLADTYEQYF
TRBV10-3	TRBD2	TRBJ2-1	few	TGTGCCATCAGTGAGTCAGCGGGGGGGAAGTTCTTC	CAISESAGGKFF
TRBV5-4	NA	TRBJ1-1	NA	TGTGCCAGCAGGACGACAACCACTGAAGCTTTCTTT	CASRTTTTEAFF
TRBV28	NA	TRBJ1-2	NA	TGTGCCAGCAGTTCCCAATACAGGGTTCGAGGCTACACCTTC	CASSSQYRVRGYTF
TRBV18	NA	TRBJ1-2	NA	TGTGCCAGCTCACCGGGCCTGTCGACGCGGGGCTATGGCTACACCTTC	CASSPGLSTRGYGYTF
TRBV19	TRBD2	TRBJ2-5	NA	TGTGCCAGTGTTAGCGGGAGTGGGGAGACCCAGTACTTC	CASVSGSGETQYF
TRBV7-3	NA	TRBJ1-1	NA	TGTGCCAGCAGCTCCTCAGGTGGGGACTTAGAAGCTTTCTTT	CASSSSGGDLEAFF
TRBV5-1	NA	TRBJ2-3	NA	TGCGCCAGCACCGACAGAAAACGCACAGATACGCAGTATTTT	CASTDRKRTDTQYF
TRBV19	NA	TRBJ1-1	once	TGTGCCAGTAGTGCGGATGGTCGGGTGAACACTGAAGCTTTCTTT	CASSADGRVNTEAFF
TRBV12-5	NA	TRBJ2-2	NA	TGTGCTAGTGGTTTGGTACATGGGACATCGAGTACCGGGGAGCTGTTTTTT	CASGLVHGTSSTGELFF
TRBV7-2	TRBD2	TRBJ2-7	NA	TGTGCCAGCAGCGTAAGCGGGAGCTCCTACGAGCAGTACTTC	CASSVSGSSYEQYF
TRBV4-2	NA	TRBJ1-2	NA	TGTGCCAGCAGCCTGTTGGGCCAAGCTAACTATGGCTACACCTTC	CASSLLGQANYGYTF
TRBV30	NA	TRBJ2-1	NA	TGTGCCTGGACGCGGACCAGAGGGTTTGGCGCCGCCTCCTACAATGAGCAGTTCTTC	CAWTRTRGFGAASYNEQFF
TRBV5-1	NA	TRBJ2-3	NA	TGCGCCAGCAGTACGGGAGCTAGCACAGATACGCAGTATTTT	CASSTGASTDTQYF
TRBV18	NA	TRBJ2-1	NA	TGTGCCAGCTCACCCACAGGGTACAATGAGCAGTTCTTC	CASSPTGYNEQFF
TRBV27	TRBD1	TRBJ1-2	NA	TGTGCCAGCAGACGACAGGGGGCGGAGGGCTACACCTTC	CASRRQGAEGYTF
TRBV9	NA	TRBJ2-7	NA	TGTGCCAGCAGCGGCAGGGACACCGCCTTC	CASSGRDTAF
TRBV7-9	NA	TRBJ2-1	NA	TGTGCCAGCAGCTCCCCTCTCTACAATGAGCAGTTCTTC	CASSSPLYNEQFF